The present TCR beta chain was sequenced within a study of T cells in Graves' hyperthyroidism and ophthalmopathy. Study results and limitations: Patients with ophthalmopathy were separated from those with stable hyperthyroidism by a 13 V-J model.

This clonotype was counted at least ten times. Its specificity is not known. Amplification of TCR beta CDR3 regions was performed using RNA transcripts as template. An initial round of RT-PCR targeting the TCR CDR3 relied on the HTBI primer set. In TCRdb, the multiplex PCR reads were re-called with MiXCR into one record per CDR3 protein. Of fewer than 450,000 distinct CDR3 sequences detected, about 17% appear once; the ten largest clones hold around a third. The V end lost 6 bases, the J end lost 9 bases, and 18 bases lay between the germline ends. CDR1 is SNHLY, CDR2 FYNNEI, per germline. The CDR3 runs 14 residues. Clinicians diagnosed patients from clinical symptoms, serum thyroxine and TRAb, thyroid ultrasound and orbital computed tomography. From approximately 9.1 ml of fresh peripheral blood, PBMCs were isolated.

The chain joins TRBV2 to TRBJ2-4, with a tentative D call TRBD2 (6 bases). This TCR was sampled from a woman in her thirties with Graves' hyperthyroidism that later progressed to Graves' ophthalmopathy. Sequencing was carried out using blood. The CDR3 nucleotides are TGTGCCAGCAGAGTTCGGATATCAGCGGGCATTCAGTACTTC. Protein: CASRVRISAGIQYF.